The 31 T cell receptor beta chains presented below share a single source sample, sequenced in a study of cytomegalovirus exposure and HLA in healthy donors. Both 60 Vbeta primers and 13 Jbeta primers went into the PCR. TCRdb's table, derived via immunoSEQ multiplex PCR, lists solely in-frame clones and lacks some. The sample gives over 150,000 clones, about three quarters of which show up once; 1.3% to 1.5% is in the top ten. The sequencing input was PBMCs. The receptors derive from a man younger than 35 in good health and CMV-seronegative.

This clone was observed a handful of times. This chain joins TRBV9 and TRBJ1-1; D is ambiguous. This CDR3 contains 13 residues. Per the germline V gene, CDR1 is SGDLS and CDR2 is YYNGEE. Trimming took off 3 bases at V and 1 base at J, with 7 bases between the two ends. The CDR3 loop reads CASSAGGNTEAFF. The CDR3 DNA reads as TGTGCCAGCAGCGCCGGCGGGAACACTGAAGCTTTCTTT.

V gene TRBV19 combines with J gene TRBJ1-2, with 10 bases lining up with TRBD1. Germline V gives CDR1 LNHDA, CDR2 SQIVND (reference sequence). After removal of 5 bases from V and 7 bases from J, the junction contained 7 bases not matched to a gene. This CDR3 region has 14 residues. The CDR3 spells CASSEPGQGLGYTF. The CDR3 nucleotides read TGTGCCAGTAGTGAACCGGGACAGGGGCTTGGCTACACCTTC.

This chain connects TRBV7-9 to TRBJ1-3, with TRBD1 identical over 12 bases. Germline CDR1 and CDR2: SEHNR and FQNEAQ (reference sequence). Trimming cost V 5 bases and J 14 bases; bases outside gene matches: 13. This CDR3 region has 15 residues. The CDR3 reads CASSIRDRGQGTVYF. CDR3 in DNA: TGTGCCAGCAGCATCCGGGACAGGGGGCAGGGGACCGTATATTTT.

The DNA for the CDR3 is TGTGCCAGCAGCTTAGAACAGGACAATCAGCCCCAGCATTTT. It codes for CASSLEQDNQPQHF. The chain carries TRBV7-2 and TRBJ1-5, with D possibly matching TRBD1 (5 bases). This CDR3 region has 14 residues. V lost 1 base, J lost 3 bases, and 7 bases lay in between. Germline lookup yields CDR1 SGHTA and CDR2 FQGNSA.

The CDR3 is CASSLGGDREETQYF. The CDR3 DNA follows: TGTGCCAGCAGCTTGGGGGGGGACAGGGAAGAGACCCAGTACTTC. The chain recombines TRBV5-5 with TRBJ2-5; 9 nucleotides align to TRBD1. V was pared by 0 bases and J by 3 bases, with 3 bases of the junction left unmatched. The CDR3 spans 15 residues. The germline V gene encodes CDR1 SGHKS and CDR2 YYEKEE (reference sequence).

J is TRBJ2-1 and V is TRBV11-3, with 7 bases identical to TRBD2. The trim removed 2 bases at V and 3 bases at J, leaving 4 bases unmatched. CDR3 length equals 15 residues. Germline lookup yields CDR1 SGHNT and CDR2 YENEEA. This CDR3 is CASSLLAGVYNEQFF. The CDR3 region has the DNA TGTGCCAGCAGCTTATTGGCGGGAGTCTACAATGAGCAGTTCTTC.

The chain is built from TRBV7-8 and TRBJ2-7; perhaps TRBD2 as D (6 bases). V lost 4 bases and J lost 0, with 13 bases in between. This CDR3 is built from 15 residues. In germline, CDR1 is SGHVS, CDR2 FQNEAQ. For the CDR3, the DNA is TGTGCCAGCAGCTCCTCACGGGGAGGCTCCTACGAGCAGTACTTC. This sequence encodes CASSSSRGGSYEQYF.

The chain is built from TRBV18 and TRBJ2-3, with 7 bases aligning to TRBD2. Germline-derived CDR1 and CDR2 are KGHSH and LQKENI. This CDR3 is 14 amino acids long. V lost 3 bases and J lost 5; bases outside the gene matches: 5. In DNA, the CDR3 is TGTGCCAGCTCACCCAGCGGGATCGAAGATACGCAGTATTTT. It encodes CASSPSGIEDTQYF.

The J gene is TRBJ1-1, the V gene TRBV7-9; D not resolved. V was shortened by 1 base and J by 7 bases, with 7 bases between the two germline ends. The CDR3 runs 12 residues. CDR1 is SEHNR and CDR2 is FQNEAQ in the germline V gene (reference sequence). This CDR3 is CASSLGGGEAFF. As DNA, the CDR3 is TGTGCCAGCAGCTTAGGGGGAGGTGAAGCTTTCTTT.

This clone is medium-sized. The rearrangement links TRBV15 to TRBJ2-7, with 9 bases fitting TRBD1. Trimming took 1 base from V and 2 from J; bases not matched to a gene: 0. CDR1 is LNHNV and CDR2 is YYDKDF in the germline V gene (reference sequence). CDR3 length equals 14 residues. The CDR3 DNA reads TGTGCCACCAGCAGAGGGACAGGGGCCTACGAGCAGTACTTC. It yields the protein CATSRGTGAYEQYF.

The chain links TRBV7-8 to TRBJ1-2; D possibly corresponds to TRBD1 (5 bases). This CDR3 comprises 13 residues. V was cut by 8 bases and J by 0 bases, with 10 bases left in between. Germline-derived CDR1 and CDR2 are SGHVS and FQNEAQ. The CDR3 DNA reads as TGTGCCAGCTCAGGGCCAGCTAACTATGGCTACACCTTC. Translation: CASSGPANYGYTF.

This clone appeared a few times. The V gene is TRBV4-1, the J gene TRBJ2-2, with 11 bases aligning to TRBD2. This CDR3 comprises 16 residues. The germline gives CDR1 MGHRA, CDR2 YSYEKL. Germline trimming cut 0 bases from V and 7 bases from J; bases unmatched to any gene: 4. CDR3 DNA sequence: TGCGCCAGCAGCCAAGAAGGACTAGCGGGCGACGGGGAGCTGTTTTTT. Amino acid sequence: CASSQEGLAGDGELFF.

This clone has just a few counts. The rearrangement uses TRBV28 and TRBJ1-1, with D perhaps TRBD1 (6 bases). CDR1 is MDHEN, CDR2 SYDVKM, per germline. The CDR3 totals 13 residues. V lost 7 bases, J lost 3 bases, and 12 bases lay in between. In nucleotides, the CDR3 is TGTGCCAGCACCCGACAGGAATACACTGAAGCTTTCTTT. This gives the protein CASTRQEYTEAFF.

The chain couples TRBV2 to TRBJ1-1; D unclear. The CDR3 is 15 amino acids. The germline V gene encodes CDR1 SNHLY and CDR2 FYNNEI. V was pared by 10 bases and J by 5 bases, with 23 bases between. CDR3 DNA sequence: TGTGCCACTTCCGCGGCTTCCTCTTACATGACTGAAGCTTTCTTT. This codes for CATSAASSYMTEAFF.

The chain recombines TRBV7-2 with TRBJ2-5, with 8 bases that match TRBD2. The CDR3 consists of 17 residues. The ends lost 0 bases at V and 0 bases at J; junction bases unmatched: 6. Per germline, CDR1 SGHTA and CDR2 FQGNSA. The CDR3 spells CASSLARTAGDQETQYF. The CDR3 bases are TGTGCCAGCAGCTTAGCGAGGACAGCGGGGGACCAAGAGACCCAGTACTTC.

This clone was picked up a small number of times. This chain connects TRBV4-3 to TRBJ2-7; 14 bases are shared with TRBD2. The germline gives CDR1 LGHNA, CDR2 YSLEER. V was clipped by 2 bases and J by 3 bases; unmatched bases: 9. This CDR3 comprises 18 residues. CDR3 coding DNA: TGCGCCAGCAGCCAAAACCCCCCCGGGACTAGCGGGAGCTACGAGCAGTACTTC. It encodes CASSQNPPGTSGSYEQYF.

V and J are TRBV28 and TRBJ1-5, with TRBD1 matching over 11 bases. The CDR3 is 20 residues long. J was trimmed by 2 bases and V by 6 bases; bases with no gene match: 18. The germline V gene encodes CDR1 MDHEN and CDR2 SYDVKM. CDR3 residues: CASSDYAIGQGALGNQPQHF. The DNA of the CDR3 is TGTGCCAGCAGCGACTACGCTATCGGACAGGGGGCTCTCGGCAATCAGCCCCAGCATTTT.

This chain links TRBV7-9 with TRBJ1-1; the D is unclear. In germline, CDR1 is SEHNR, CDR2 FQNEAQ (reference sequence). The CDR3 is made up of 14 amino acids. V was shortened by 0 bases and J by 7 bases, with 12 bases between the two germline ends. Written as DNA, the CDR3 is TGTGCCAGCAGCTTAGCCCGGACGGAGGATGAAGCTTTCTTT. Translated, it gives CASSLARTEDEAFF.

The V gene is TRBV7-9, the J gene TRBJ2-3; a weak D match, TRBD2 (6 bases). Germline V gene sequence: CDR1 SEHNR, CDR2 FQNEAQ (reference sequence). The CDR3 loop spans 14 amino acids. Trimming pared 7 bases from V and 0 bases from J, leaving 11 bases between. The CDR3 DNA is TGTGCCAGCAATAGCGGATCTAGCACAGATACGCAGTATTTT. Protein sequence: CASNSGSSTDTQYF.

The rearrangement links TRBV7-9 to TRBJ2-5; D unclear. Germline V gene data show CDR1 as SEHNR and CDR2 as FQNEAQ (reference sequence). V lost 3 bases and J lost 3, with 8 bases in between. The CDR3 length is 13 residues. For the CDR3, the DNA is TGTGCCAGCAGCTTGATAGAGGAAGAGACCCAGTACTTC. Translation: CASSLIEEETQYF.

This chain links TRBV27 with TRBJ1-5, with a weak D call TRBD1 (5 bases). Looked up from germline, CDR1 is MNHEY and CDR2 is SMNVEV (reference sequence). V was clipped by 0 bases and J by 0 bases, with 12 bases between them. The CDR3 consists of 17 residues. The CDR3 reads CASSLSVGGTSNQPQHF. CDR3 DNA sequence: TGTGCCAGCAGTTTATCCGTCGGGGGGACTAGCAATCAGCCCCAGCATTTT.

The chain is built from TRBV6-6 and TRBJ2-7; TRBD1 is a possible D gene (5 bases). Germline V CDR1 and CDR2: MNHNY, SVGAGI (reference sequence). V lost 6 bases to trimming and J lost 3 bases, with 9 bases between them. The CDR3 sequence is 12 residues long. The CDR3 is CASSPTVYEQYF. Here the CDR3 DNA reads TGTGCCAGCAGCCCGACAGTCTACGAGCAGTACTTC.

The chain employs TRBV27 and TRBJ2-5, with D possibly being TRBD2 (5 bases). The germline V gene has CDR1 MNHEY and CDR2 SMNVEV (reference sequence). This CDR3 is built from 14 residues. V lost 1 base to trimming and J lost 3 bases, with 9 bases between them. The CDR3 coding sequence is TGTGCCAGCAGTTTATATACCGGGAAAGAGACCCAGTACTTC. Protein product: CASSLYTGKETQYF.

This clone appeared once. The V call is TRBV7-2, the J call TRBJ2-7; weak D call: TRBD1 (5 bases). Germline V CDR1 and CDR2: SGHTA, FQGNSA. The CDR3 covers 15 residues. The V end was cut by 5 bases, the J end by 6 bases, with 20 bases between. CDR3 sequence (DNA): TGTGCCAGCAGCCCAAACCAGGGTAGTGACGGCGAGCAGTACTTC. Translating it yields CASSPNQGSDGEQYF. The entire variable domain, with the rest obtained from reference TRBV7-2 and TRBJ2-7, is as follows: GAGVSQSPSNKVTEKGKDVELRCDPISGHTALYWYRQSLGQGLEFLIYFQGNSAPDKSGLPSDRFSAERTGGSVSTLTIQRTQQEDSAVYLCASSPNQGSDGEQYFGPGTRLTVT.

This clone was picked up one time. The V gene is TRBV19, the J gene TRBJ2-7, with D perhaps TRBD1 (5 bases). This CDR3 is built from 14 residues. CDR1 LNHDA and CDR2 SQIVND come from the germline V gene (reference sequence). V lost 2 bases and J 5 bases, leaving 13 bases between the germline ends. Here the CDR3 reads CASSIWGRAHEQYF. The CDR3 region has the DNA TGTGCCAGTAGTATATGGGGCAGGGCTCACGAGCAGTACTTC.

The chain links TRBV10-2 to TRBJ2-1, with D tentatively TRBD2 (6 bases). Germline assignment: CDR1 WSHSY and CDR2 SAAADI. The CDR3 sequence is 15 residues long. V was pared by 6 bases and J by 2 bases, with 14 bases between. CDR3 sequence: CASRGDSLTYNEQFF. The DNA of the CDR3 is TGCGCCAGCAGGGGGGACTCCCTCACCTACAATGAGCAGTTCTTC.

This chain connects TRBV6-5 to TRBJ2-3, with 8 bases fitting TRBD1. The CDR3 contains 15 residues. J gave up 2 bases and V 6 bases, and 7 bases lay outside the gene matches. In germline, CDR1 is MNHEY, CDR2 SVGAGI. The CDR3 protein is CASSRQGRPTDTQYF. Written as DNA, the CDR3 is TGTGCCAGCAGCCGACAGGGGAGGCCCACAGATACGCAGTATTTT.

This chain connects TRBV18 to TRBJ2-7; 10 nucleotides match TRBD2. From germline, CDR1 is KGHSH and CDR2 LQKENI. With 3 bases clipped from V and 4 bases from J, the junction kept 24 bases outside the gene matches. There are 21 residues in the CDR3. DNA of the CDR3: TGTGCCAGCTCACCTGTGGGGCCAAGGACTAGCGGATTTACCCTGGGGTACGAGCAGTACTTC. Protein: CASSPVGPRTSGFTLGYEQYF.

The chain carries TRBV25-1 and TRBJ2-7; tentative D call: TRBD2 (6 bases). V was clipped by 7 bases and J by 3 bases, with 10 bases between them. The CDR3 runs 12 residues. Per the germline V gene, CDR1 is MGHDK and CDR2 is SYGVNS. The CDR3 DNA reads as TGTGCCAGCAAAGGAGGGAGCTACGAGCAGTACTTC. It codes for CASKGGSYEQYF.

In its sample, this clone was seen a few times. The chain is built from TRBV4-1 and TRBJ2-7; 7 positions match TRBD2. The CDR3 covers 18 residues. Trimming took 0 bases from V and 4 from J; bases not matched to a gene: 15. Per the germline V gene, CDR1 is MGHRA and CDR2 is YSYEKL. The CDR3: CASSQDPPLGEGVYEQYF. The CDR3 coding sequence is TGCGCCAGCAGCCAAGATCCGCCCTTAGGGGAGGGAGTTTACGAGCAGTACTTC.

This clone came up a few times. The J gene is TRBJ2-7, the V gene TRBV4-3; 8 bases are a match to TRBD1. The CDR3 consists of 16 residues. The trim removed 1 base at V and 2 bases at J, leaving 7 bases unmatched. The germline V gene has CDR1 LGHNA and CDR2 YSLEER. CDR3 in DNA: TGCGCCAGCAGCCAAGCGGCAGGGGGCTTTCCCTACGAGCAGTACTTC. Its protein is CASSQAAGGFPYEQYF.